This T cell receptor beta chain was captured by sequencing in a study of shared clonotypes between healthy human individuals. In the case of this clone: Antigen: not known.

Study results and caveats: The study found lower generation probabilities in non-shared clonotypes than in those shared by all four donors.

Replicate PCRs from sorted subsets contained about 200 ng DNA, which is around 30,000 T cell genomes. Clones were read by immunoSEQ multiplex PCR, and TCRdb kept only the in-frame ones, dropping some. The table shows roughly 76,000 clones, with 62% occurring only once. This CDR3 spans 13 amino acids. Trimming cost V 1 base and J 4 bases, with 7 bases left between them. Looked up from germline, CDR1 is LNHDA and CDR2 is SQIVND (reference sequence). The chain links TRBV19 to TRBJ1-1; D is unresolved. The sequencing input was memory CD8+ T cells sorted from blood. As to subset: CD45RO+ cells pooled with CCR7-negative TemRA cells. The sequence derives from a man aged 25-45 years in good health. In DNA, the CDR3 is TGTGCCAGTAGTATAGGTGGGTCCACTGAAGCTTTCTTT. It yields the protein CASSIGGSTEAFF.